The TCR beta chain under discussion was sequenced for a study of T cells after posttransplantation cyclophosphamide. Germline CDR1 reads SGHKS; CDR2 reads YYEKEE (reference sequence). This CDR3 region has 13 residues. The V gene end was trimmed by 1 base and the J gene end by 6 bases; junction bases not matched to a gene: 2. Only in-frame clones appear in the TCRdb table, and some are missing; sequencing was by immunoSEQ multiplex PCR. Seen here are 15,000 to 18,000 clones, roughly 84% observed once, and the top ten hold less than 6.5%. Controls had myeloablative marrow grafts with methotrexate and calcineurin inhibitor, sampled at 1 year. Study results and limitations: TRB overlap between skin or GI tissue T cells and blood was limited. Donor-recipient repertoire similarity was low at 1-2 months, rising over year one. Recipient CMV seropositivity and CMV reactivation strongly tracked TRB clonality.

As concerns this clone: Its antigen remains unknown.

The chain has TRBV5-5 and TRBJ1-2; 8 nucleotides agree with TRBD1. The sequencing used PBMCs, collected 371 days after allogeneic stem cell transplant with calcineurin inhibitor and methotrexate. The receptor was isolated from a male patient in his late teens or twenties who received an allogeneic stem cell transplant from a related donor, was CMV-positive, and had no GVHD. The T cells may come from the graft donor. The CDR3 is CASSLRTGNGYTF. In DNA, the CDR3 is TGTGCCAGCAGCTTGAGGACAGGGAATGGCTACACCTTC.